This section outlines one T cell receptor beta chain sequence together with its context. Its antigen remains unidentified. V dropped 0 bases and J dropped 4 bases, with 15 bases sitting between them. The CDR3 has 15 residues. From germline, CDR1 is DFQATT and CDR2 SNEGSKA (reference sequence). The Oncomine TCR Beta short-read assay was what sequenced the DNA obtained from cultured CD4+ T cells. From the PCR reads, TCRdb called clonotypes with MiXCR, one entry per CDR3 protein. The table shows over 10,000 distinct CDR3 sequences, with roughly 41% occurring only once. This entry comes from a study of vaccination and CD4 T cells after COVID-19. Study in general: Six males and four females, two Hispanic, made up the convalescents.

The treatment is: 10-day PBMC culture with coronavirus spike peptide pools or control peptides (ViraFEST assay). Patients returned positive PCR results between March and December 2020, earlier than US Alpha, Beta and Delta variants. The rearrangement links TRBV20-1 to TRBJ2-5; D remains unclear. The sequenced sample was CD4+ T cells from blood, cultured in vitro. The clonotype originates from a human donor who had recovered from COVID-19. For the CDR3, the DNA is TGCAGTGCTAGAGATTTTCGCAGTTTGGTAGAGACCCAGTACTTC. It is translated as CSARDFRSLVETQYF.